These T cell receptor beta chains were read from a single sample in a study of spatial heterogeneity in lung cancer. TCRdb recomputed calls from the 5' RACE reads with MiXCR, one row per CDR3 protein. There are about 50,000 distinct CDR3 sequences in the sample; 6% to 8.5% occur only once, and approximately 40% lies in the top ten. The specimen was PBMCs, collected at follow-up. Receptor source: a female donor with early-stage non-small cell lung cancer. Each CDR3 is given with its conserved first and last residue. The D gene is left open where the match is weak. Size tells how often a clone was seen (once, few, many) or the class of an expanded clone, and some rows leave it out.

clone_size d_call j_call v_call cdr3_aa cdr3_nt
many . TRBJ1-6 TRBV7-9 CASSLSTYNSPLHF TGTGCCAGCAGCTTAAGTACCTATAATTCACCCCTCCACTTT
few . TRBJ2-6 TRBV19 CASSADSHSGANVLTF TGTGCCAGTAGTGCTGACAGTCACTCTGGGGCCAACGTCCTGACTTTC
many TRBD2 TRBJ2-1 TRBV13 CASSLQRGGQDEQFF TGTGCCAGCAGCCTCCAGCGGGGGGGCCAGGATGAGCAGTTCTTC
. TRBD2 TRBJ2-3 TRBV12-5 CASGLGGTSGISTDTQYF TGTGCTAGTGGTTTGGGGGGCACTAGCGGAATATCCACAGATACGCAGTATTTT
medium-sized TRBD2 TRBJ2-3 TRBV12-3/TRBV12-4 CASSLSGLAGTQYF TGTGCCAGCAGTTTATCCGGACTAGCGGGGACGCAGTATTTT
. TRBD1 TRBJ2-5 TRBV6-5 CASSWDRGDSETQYF TGTGCCAGCAGTTGGGACAGGGGTGATTCGGAGACCCAGTACTTC
many . TRBJ1-1 TRBV6-2/TRBV6-3 CASGIMPTEAFF TGTGCCAGCGGAATCATGCCCACTGAAGCTTTCTTT
many . TRBJ1-1 TRBV5-1 CASSLSNTEAFF TGCGCCAGCAGCTTATCGAACACTGAAGCTTTCTTT
few . TRBJ2-2 TRBV10-2 CASQGGRGTGELFF TGCGCCAGCCAGGGGGGGCGCGGGACCGGGGAGCTGTTTTTT
. . TRBJ2-3 TRBV7-9 CASSSWGRSDTQYF TGTGCCAGCAGCTCTTGGGGGAGATCAGATACGCAGTATTTT
many . TRBJ1-1 TRBV7-6 CASSRTEGRLEAFF TGTGCCAGCAGCCGCACGGAGGGGCGATTGGAAGCTTTCTTT
. . TRBJ2-3 TRBV15 CATSRGSPGGTDTQYF TGTGCCACCAGCAGGGGGTCCCCTGGGGGGACAGATACGCAGTATTTT
. TRBD1 TRBJ1-1 TRBV5-5 CASSQGQGGAFF TGTGCCAGCAGCCAGGGACAGGGAGGGGCTTTCTTT
many . TRBJ1-2 TRBV6-5 CASRSGTPNRGYTF TGTGCCAGCAGGTCCGGGACACCTAATAGGGGCTACACCTTC
. . TRBJ1-1 TRBV7-9 CASSLATEAFF TGTGCCAGCAGCTTGGCGACCGAGGCTTTCTTT
. . TRBJ2-3 TRBV14 CASSRLLDTQYF TGTGCCAGCAGCCGACTATTAGATACGCAGTATTTT
. . TRBJ1-5 TRBV18 CASSPGPLSNQPQHF TGTGCCAGCTCACCCGGACCCCTTAGCAATCAGCCCCAGCATTTT
many . TRBJ1-2 TRBV6-2/TRBV6-3 CASSYLDGYTF TGTGCCAGCAGTTACTTGGACGGCTACACCTTC
many . TRBJ1-5 TRBV6-2/TRBV6-3 CASGPSVRWGQPQHF TGTGCCAGCGGACCTAGTGTCAGGTGGGGCCAGCCCCAGCATTTT
many . TRBJ1-1 TRBV11-2 CASSATGNTEAFF TGTGCCAGCAGCGCTACAGGGAACACTGAAGCTTTCTTT
few . TRBJ2-1 TRBV12-3/TRBV12-4 CASSLGSQGWEQFF TGTGCCAGCAGTTTAGGGTCACAGGGCTGGGAGCAGTTCTTC
many . TRBJ1-1 TRBV29-1 CSVEMNTEAFF TGCAGCGTTGAAATGAACACTGAAGCTTTCTTT
many TRBD1 TRBJ1-1 TRBV5-1 CASSFAGQGNTEAFF TGCGCCAGCAGCTTCGCGGGACAGGGGAACACTGAAGCTTTCTTT
few . TRBJ2-7 TRBV5-1 CASSVRQGGAVSSYEQYF TGCGCCAGCAGCGTACGACAGGGAGGGGCGGTCAGCTCCTACGAGCAGTACTTC
many TRBD2 TRBJ2-5 TRBV20-1 CSATSGGQETQYF TGCAGTGCTACTTCGGGGGGGCAAGAGACCCAGTACTTC
. TRBD2 TRBJ2-1 TRBV20-1 CSASAGVNEQFF TGCAGTGCTAGTGCGGGGGTCAATGAGCAGTTCTTC
few . TRBJ1-6 TRBV2 CASSEGDGSPLHF TGTGCCAGCAGCGAGGGGGACGGTTCACCCCTCCACTTT
. . TRBJ1-5 TRBV6-6 CASSLYDRWSNQPQHF TGTGCCAGCAGTCTTTACGACCGGTGGAGCAATCAGCCCCAGCATTTT
. TRBD1 TRBJ2-3 TRBV5-1 CASSLDGQVRTDTQYF TGCGCCAGCAGCTTGGATGGACAGGTGCGCACAGATACGCAGTATTTT
many TRBD1 TRBJ2-2 TRBV7-9 CASSPDRGPGELFF TGTGCCAGCAGCCCGGACAGGGGGCCCGGGGAGCTGTTTTTT
. . TRBJ2-5 TRBV12-3/TRBV12-4 CASSLGTFQETQYF TGTGCCAGCAGTCTCGGGACGTTTCAAGAGACCCAGTACTTC
few . TRBJ1-1 TRBV5-1 CASKIGVGNTEAFF TGCGCCAGCAAGATTGGGGTGGGTAACACTGAAGCTTTCTTT
many . TRBJ1-2 TRBV20-1 CSAPRSYGYTF TGCAGTGCCCCAAGGAGCTATGGCTACACCTTC
. . TRBJ2-4 TRBV12-3/TRBV12-4 CASSFTGADGIQYF TGTGCCAGCAGTTTTACGGGGGCCGATGGCATTCAGTACTTC
many . TRBJ2-3 TRBV18 CASSPGSDTQYF TGTGCCAGCTCACCGGGCTCAGATACGCAGTATTTT
many . TRBJ1-2 TRBV29-1 CSAKWGDYGYTF TGCAGCGCCAAGTGGGGGGACTATGGCTACACCTTC
many TRBD1 TRBJ1-4 TRBV5-1 CASSVGQNEKLFF TGCGCCAGCAGCGTGGGACAGAATGAAAAACTGTTTTTT
few . TRBJ2-1 TRBV6-2/TRBV6-3 CASGNNEQFF TGTGCCAGCGGCAATAATGAGCAGTTCTTC
. TRBD1 TRBJ2-5 TRBV6-2/TRBV6-3 CASSFLGQGQETQYF TGTGCCAGCAGTTTCCTTGGACAGGGGCAAGAGACCCAGTACTTC
few . TRBJ2-5 TRBV4-3 CASSQDVLGGLRETQYF TGCGCCAGCAGCCAAGACGTCCTTGGGGGGCTGAGGGAGACCCAGTACTTC
. . TRBJ1-6 TRBV5-1 CASSSGGNYSPLHF TGCGCCAGCAGTTCTGGCGGGAATTATTCACCCCTCCACTTT
few . TRBJ1-2 TRBV6-2/TRBV6-3 CASSYSTYGYTF TGTGCCAGCAGTTACTCGACCTATGGCTACACCTTC